Sequencing of this T cell receptor (beta chain) was carried out in a study of T-cell reconstitution after alpha-beta-depleted transplantation in children. With regard to this clonotype: The target antigen is unknown.

A TCRbeta library incorporating unique molecular identifiers was prepared. TCRdb analysed the PCR reads with MiXCR anew, one entry per CDR3 protein. The data show around 450,000 distinct CDR3 sequences, with about a sixth seen just once and less than 30% held by the top ten. Points from the study as a whole: T-cell counts and diversity at one year post-transplant came mainly from newly produced T cells. After transplant, high TCRbeta diversity at day 60 in some patients arose from surviving recipient T cells and thymic progenitors. Reported findings indicate that, about two months after transplant, alpha-beta T cells came from several hundred expanded clones, which were derived from non-depleted graft cells.

The J segment lost 2 bases and the V segment lost 3 bases, leaving 13 bases of the junction unmatched. This CDR3 contains 17 residues. Germline CDR1 DFQATT, CDR2 SNEGSKA (reference sequence). The receptor was derived from a boy in the first two years of life who had a stem cell transplant for Wiskott-Aldrich syndrome, so the T cells may come from the graft donor. The material sequenced was PBMCs, mostly from graft donor cells, taken 360 days after TCRalphabeta/CD19-depleted stem cell transplant. The chain links TRBV20-1 to TRBJ2-3, with 8 bases lining up with TRBD2. CDR3 region: CSARTHSLADFTDTQYF. CDR3 bases: TGCAGTGCTAGGACCCACTCACTAGCGGATTTCACAGATACGCAGTATTTT.